This T cell receptor (beta chain) was recovered during a study of cytomegalovirus exposure and HLA in healthy donors (dated by TCRdb to about 2017). Regarding the complete study: In an earlier analysis of 587 of the donors, 276 Gb of sequence data and 117 million unique TCR beta sequences from some 170 million T cells were reported. The study profiled the T cell repertoires of hundreds of subjects by immunosequencing and related them to cytomegalovirus serostatus. Roughly 300 gigabases of sequencing data and tens of millions of unique TCR sequences were included in an early release covering several hundred HLA-typed donors. Four to six DR-DQ haplotypes were handled as single units for association and clustering, since linkage in the cohort was strong. The study was designed to test whether signatures of past pathogen exposure could be identified by cataloging public T cell receptors. Rather than using new phenotypic data, the later analysis identified candidate immune exposures from TCR beta sequences and from how often those sequences occurred across donors. Of the roughly 410 genotyped donors, less than 90% were placed in the genetic ancestry cluster associated with self-reported Caucasian donors. Genome-wide SNP genotypes for about three fifths of the 666 donors were used in a later genetic analysis, which treated that subset as a discovery cohort. All discovery cohort repertoires had been generated using a single sequencing platform. Both class I and class II loci were covered by HLA typing, at four-digit resolution. To predict cytomegalovirus infection status, the study brought together high-throughput TCR immunosequencing, statistical association of individual TCRs with disease status, and machine learning. Among 300 to 450 genotyped donors of the cohort, an average of approximately 230,000 unique TCR beta nucleotide sequences were sequenced per donor, roughly 20% of them non-productive. A separate validation cohort of roughly 130 different subjects was used in addition to the approximately 610-subject first cohort. To study patterns of TCR occurrence, a later analysis re-analyzed previously published TCR beta repertoires from several hundred donors and added high-resolution HLA genotyping. In an earlier analysis of several hundred of the donors, high-throughput TCR beta sequencing was used to judge whether each TCR beta V gene segment behaved as functional or pseudogenic. The number of donors typed differed by locus, with 629-630 for A, B, C, DRB1 and DQB1, roughly 520 for DQA1, under 610 for DPA1, and under 490 for DPB1. Alongside the repertoire data, information on donor age, sex, ethnicity and CMV serostatus was compiled.

Libraries came from the immunoSEQ multiplex PCR assay. For the multiplex PCR, a mixture combining 60 forward primers for TCR Vbeta segments and 13 reverse primers for TCR Jbeta segments was used. Amplification of the CDR3 region of rearranged TCR beta genes was performed with a multiplex PCR assay on genomic DNA. Amplified TCR beta libraries were sequenced as 87-base-pair reads on the Illumina HiSeq System. Turning to the authors' computational methods: In a later analysis, 70 million to 95 million unique TCR beta chains were counted across the approximately 670 repertoires, and about 9.9 million of these chains were shared by at least two donors. A nearest-neighbor algorithm error-corrected the raw reads and collapsed the reads into unique sequences, merging closely related sequences to remove PCR and sequencing errors. V, D and J gene segments were assigned by aligning CDR3 sequences to IMGT reference sequences. For a sequence to be retained, at least a six-nucleotide match to both a V gene segment and a J gene segment was required. A rearrangement was called productive if the CDR3 had no stop codons and remained in frame with V and J, and every other rearrangement was called non-productive. Following IMGT convention, CDR3 was defined as the stretch from the second conserved V-encoded cysteine to the conserved J-encoded phenylalanine. The earlier analysis of some 600 of the donors excluded sequences that lacked an unambiguous match to a single V gene segment. An earlier analysis of 587 of the donors classified V segments as functional when productive rearrangements were above 56.7% and as segregating when the standard deviation between donors was above 5%. To diagnose cytomegalovirus status from the catalog of TCR beta chain sequences, a statistical classification framework was built. In a later analysis, V and J genes were assigned by comparing TCR nucleotide sequences against IMGT/GENE-DB human TR gene sequences. Using the TCRdist pipeline, a later analysis assigned CDR3 sequences along with most-parsimonious VDJ recombination scenarios. In a later analysis, each TCR beta chain was defined by its CDR3 amino acid sequence together with its V-gene family, and reads lacking a unique V-gene family were excluded. As a way to deal with suspected cross-contamination and a sequencing artifact, a later analysis dropped over 550 nucleotide sequences that were highly shared and had low generation probability. A later analysis calculated a clonal expansion index for each public chain from normalized within-repertoire ranks of inferred template counts. A later analysis computed generation probabilities with a VDJ recombination model fitted to out-of-frame rearrangements, and checked the results against IGoR. In a later analysis, hypergeometric tests were used to score TCR-TCR, TCR-HLA and TCR-CMV co-occurrence, with a repertoire-size bias correction applied to TCR pairs. False discovery rates were estimated in a later analysis by permuting HLA or CMV assignments 20 times. In a later analysis, co-occurring TCRs were grouped using DBSCAN, and TCRdist sequence similarity was added for clustering within HLA-allele-positive subsets. For co-occurrence clustering, repertoires with fewer than 30,000 or more than 120,000 public chains were excluded, along with roughly 5 repertoires with anomalous nucleotide sharing. TCRdb limited this immuneACCESS table to in-frame rearrangements with V and J called. A share of clones is missing; checked studies link under half to unresolved V genes, and the rest is unexplained. For V, J and clone size, that table is used; D and trimming come from the DNA. Recorded for this sample are about 130,000 clones; about 10% of them occurred a single time. The ten most abundant clones make up just over 4.5% of the sample.

At the junction V is shortened by 6 bases and J by 5 bases; bases outside the gene matches: 9. The germline V gene sets CDR1 to LGHNA and CDR2 to YNFKEQ. Spanning cysteine to phenylalanine, the CDR3 consists of 14 amino acids. Only the CDR3 portion is preserved as DNA: 42 bases, with reading frame beginning at the first base. In total, 630 or so healthy bone marrow donors made up the cohort. At the time of sampling, all cohort members were nominally healthy, though unrecorded immune exposures were likely present. The donor tested CMV seropositive, placing the donor among the roughly 270 seropositive members of the cohort. Each donor provided a peripheral blood sample, and peripheral blood mononuclear cells were used for TCR beta sequencing. Genomic DNA extraction from the blood cell samples was performed with the Qiagen DNeasy Blood Extraction Kit. Study-wide conclusions, independent of this receptor: In a later analysis, several top co-occurrence clusters were reported to appear linked to parvovirus B19, influenza, CMV and Epstein-Barr virus. The cohort was sequenced for TCR beta chains only, and without alpha or paired-chain data the features that could be detected were limited. The earlier analysis of nearly 600 of the donors excluded approximately 17 rarely observed V segments, including chromosome 9 orphons, because counts were too low. The classifier was reported to diagnose cytomegalovirus status with high specificity and sensitivity in both the original and validation cohorts. In a later analysis, 16,951 TCR beta sequences were associated with specific HLA alleles at a false discovery rate of 0.05. The study gave a list of 150 to 200 TCR beta chains associated with cytomegalovirus. Some IMGT-functional V segments, including TRBV6-2 and TRBV6-3, could not be distinguished by the 87-base-pair reads and were therefore excluded. A further reported finding was that TCR beta sequences accurately predicted the HLA-A and HLA-B alleles for most subjects in the first cohort. According to the authors, the approach could potentially be generalized to other disease states and immunological phenotypes. HLA typing was unavailable for some donors at each locus, so association tests used only the typed subset. A few of the identified cytomegalovirus-associated TCR beta chains were confirmed in vitro to be specific for cytomegalovirus antigens. In a later analysis, the rate of TCR association differed among HLA loci, with DRB1 alleles having the most associated TCRs and HLA-C alleles having the fewest. Broadly in line with IMGT annotations, most TCR beta V segments showed up in productive rearrangements about 87% or about 30% of the time in an earlier analysis of 450 to 750 of the donors. Strong co-occurrence of HLA alleles, especially DR and DQ, made assigning TCR associations to individual alleles difficult. Compared with equally common non-associated chains, HLA-associated TCR beta chains in a later analysis were more clonally expanded and had lower generation probabilities. Presence/absence analyses assumed roughly uniform sequencing depth across donors, an assumption that may not hold. A cluster of highly shared sequence variants was judged likely to be a technical artifact of the sequencing pipeline. Linkage disequilibrium might explain the correlated functional status among segregating V segments, but an unknown experimental factor could not be excluded. Most TCR sequences were observed very rarely across donors, whereas some public TCRs were present in many individuals. A later genetic analysis reported fewer N-insertions in productive TCRs among donors in an Asian-associated ancestry cluster than the roughly 620-donor mean. For the cohort, immune exposure information was limited to CMV serostatus. In a later genetic analysis, a missense DCLRE1C variant was associated with V-gene and J-gene trimming of TCR beta chains, and the association was replicated in an independent cohort. In a later analysis, most CMV-associated TCR beta chains were found to appear HLA-restricted, with HLA associations seemingly driven largely by CMV exposure.

Of note for this clone: Its antigen is currently not known. Base quality data are lacking; no much larger clone is found one base away.

The rearrangement combines TRBV4-2 with TRBJ1-2, with 7 bases aligning to TRBD1. The TCR sequence derives from a woman between 18 and 29 years old in good health and CMV-seropositive. The sample taken for sequencing was PBMCs. The nucleotides are TGTGCCAGCAGTCCTCGGACAGGAGGTTATGGCTACACCTTC. Translated, this is CASSPRTGGYGYTF.